This TCR beta chain originates from a study of T-cell reconstitution after alpha-beta-depleted transplantation in children. Library preparation (for TCRbeta) was performed with unique molecular identifiers. TCRdb itself ran the PCR reads through MiXCR, one entry per CDR3 protein. The table records over 550,000 distinct CDR3 sequences, roughly a tenth of them present only once. As for this clonotype: Given a much more abundant clone one base away, this may be a read error. The conserved phenylalanine or tryptophan normally closing the CDR3 is absent here, so this likely arose from a read error.

Germline trimming cut 4 bases from V and 6 bases from J; bases unmatched to any gene: 4. This CDR3 contains 13 residues. Germline V gives CDR1 SQVTM, CDR2 ANQGSEA. This rearrangement joins TRBV29-1 to TRBJ2-1, with 9 nucleotides matching TRBD1. Specimen: PBMCs from the stem cell graft donor, collected from the stem cell graft. This receptor was obtained from a human donor who donated a stem cell graft to a child with acute myeloid leukemia. Here the CDR3 DNA reads TGCAGCGTTGGAAAGACAGGGGGCAATGAGCAGTTCTTA. Protein: CSVGKTGGNEQFL.